Each of the 14 T cell receptor beta chains below was sequenced from the same sample in a study of cytomegalovirus exposure and HLA in healthy donors. It was with 60 Vbeta and 13 Jbeta primers that the PCR ran. Generated by immunoSEQ multiplex PCR, the TCRdb table keeps only in-frame clones and is missing some. The sample includes about 200,000 clones. Sequencing input: PBMCs. The receptors stem from a man between 25 and 39 years old in good health and CMV-seronegative.

This chain connects TRBV30 to TRBJ2-1; the match to TRBD1 covers 10 bases. Germline CDR1 GTSNPN, CDR2 SVGIG (reference sequence). The CDR3 contains 14 residues. V was pared by 6 bases and J by 6 bases, with 8 bases of the junction left unmatched. The CDR3 coding sequence is TGTGCCTGTACGGACAGGGGGACTAGCAATGAGCAGTTCTTC. Translation: CACTDRGTSNEQFF.

The rearrangement joins TRBV5-1 to TRBJ2-2; tentative D call: TRBD2 (5 bases). The CDR3 has 13 residues. Germline V gene data show CDR1 as SGHRS and CDR2 as YFSETQ. V lost 5 bases, J lost 5 bases, and 10 bases lay in between. The DNA for the CDR3 is TGCGCCAGCAGTGAGGGTTTTACCGGGGAGCTGTTTTTT. Protein sequence: CASSEGFTGELFF.

Regarding this clone: The identical CDR3 is also encoded by other nucleotide sequences in the sample. The V and J genes are TRBV20-1 and TRBJ2-1, with D uncertain. Looked up from germline, CDR1 is DFQATT and CDR2 is SNEGSKA (reference sequence). The ends were cut back, 1 base at V and 12 bases at J, with 10 bases in the middle. The CDR3 is made up of 11 amino acids. CDR3 nucleotide sequence: TGCAGTGCTAGAGTCGGAACGGGGCAGTTCTTC. Amino acid sequence: CSARVGTGQFF.

This sequence joins TRBV12-5 and TRBJ1-1; no definite D call. The CDR3 is 15 amino acids. The germline V and J ends were trimmed by 2 bases and 4 bases, with 14 bases remaining between them. The V gene's germline CDR1 is LGHNT and CDR2 FRNRAP. CDR3 in amino acids: CASGLKTGLLTEAFF. The CDR3 nucleotides read TGTGCTAGTGGTTTGAAGACCGGACTGCTCACTGAAGCTTTCTTT.

The gene calls are TRBV5-1 and TRBJ1-6; D unresolved. The CDR3 is 14 amino acids. Germline V gene sequence: CDR1 SGHRS, CDR2 YFSETQ. Trimming removed 3 bases at V and 10 bases at J, with 14 bases between. The CDR3 reads CASSSPLPGSPLHF. The DNA for the CDR3 is TGCGCCAGCAGCTCCCCCCTTCCGGGGTCACCCCTCCACTTT. Variable domain in full (rest from reference TRBV5-1 and TRBJ1-6): KAGVTQTPRYLIKTRGQQVTLSCSPISGHRSVSWYQQTPGQGLQFLFEYFSETQRNKGNFPGRFSGRQFSNSRSEMNVSTLELGDSALYLCASSSPLPGSPLHFGNGTRLTVT.

The genes are TRBV6-4 and TRBJ1-1; D is undetermined. The CDR3 contains 19 residues. Germline loops: CDR1 MRHNA, CDR2 SNTAGT. The ends were cut back, 6 bases at V and 6 bases at J, with 32 bases in the middle. The CDR3: CASRLTATQFSPTVAEAFF. DNA for the CDR3: TGTGCCAGCAGATTGACCGCCACACAGTTTTCTCCCACGGTGGCTGAAGCTTTCTTT.

The chain couples TRBV6-5 to TRBJ2-5; 9 nucleotides align to TRBD1. Gene TRBJ2-7 matches the end of the DNA better, so the J call may be wrong. The germline V gene has CDR1 MNHEY and CDR2 SVGAGI. The CDR3 consists of 14 residues. This chain's CDR3 is CASSLRQGAYEQYF. CDR3 in DNA: TGTGCCAGCAGCCTTCGACAGGGGGCCTACGAGCAGTACTTC.

The chain uses TRBV30 and TRBJ2-5, with a tentative D call TRBD2 (7 bases). With 0 bases removed from V and 10 bases from J, the gap between germline ends came to 21 bases. The CDR3 length is 15 residues. The germline CDR1 and CDR2 sequences are GTSNPN and SVGIG (reference sequence). The CDR3 nucleotides read TGTGCCTGGAGTGTAAAACGTGGCGGGGGCCCCAGCCAGTACTTC. Translated, it gives CAWSVKRGGGPSQYF.

The chain is built from TRBV4-3 and TRBJ1-1; a weak D match, TRBD1 (6 bases). Germline V gene sequence: CDR1 LGHNA, CDR2 YSLEER. This CDR3 is built from 16 residues. V dropped 0 bases and J dropped 7 bases, with 18 bases sitting between them. The CDR3 here is CASSQEPEQGRNEAFF. The CDR3 bases are TGCGCCAGCAGCCAAGAGCCGGAGCAGGGGCGGAATGAAGCTTTCTTT.

The chain employs TRBV7-7 and TRBJ2-1; the match to TRBD2 covers 10 bases. Germline-derived CDR1 and CDR2 are SSHAT and FNYEAQ (reference sequence). This CDR3 is built from 16 residues. The V segment lost 0 bases and the J segment 7 bases; nucleotides outside the gene matches: 6. The CDR3 here is CASSLAGLAGVNEQFF. The CDR3 DNA sequence: TGTGCCAGCAGCTTAGCAGGGCTAGCGGGAGTTAATGAGCAGTTCTTC.

This chain joins TRBV6-5 and TRBJ2-2, with 10 bases matching TRBD1. CDR1 is MNHEY, CDR2 SVGAGI, per germline. The CDR3 has 15 amino acids. The trim removed 4 bases at V and 6 bases at J, leaving 5 bases unmatched. The CDR3 DNA is TGTGCCAGCAGTTCCCCGACAGGGGGCCCCGGGGAGCTGTTTTTT. As protein: CASSSPTGGPGELFF.

The V gene is TRBV27, the J gene TRBJ2-7, with 10 bases fitting TRBD2. V gave up 6 bases and J gave up 4 bases; unmatched junction bases: 15. Germline-derived CDR1 and CDR2 are MNHEY and SMNVEV (reference sequence). The CDR3 runs 17 residues. CDR3: CASSQRASGSFGYEQYF. CDR3 coding DNA: TGTGCCAGCAGCCAGAGGGCTAGCGGGAGCTTCGGGTACGAGCAGTACTTC.

This chain uses TRBV6-1 with TRBJ1-6, with 10 bases that match TRBD1. The CDR3 contains 16 residues. J gave up 6 bases and V 2 bases, and 4 bases lay outside the gene matches. Per the germline V gene, CDR1 is MNHNS and CDR2 is SASEGT. CDR3 sequence: CASSESTGGGNSPLHF. CDR3 DNA: TGTGCCAGCAGTGAATCGACAGGGGGCGGTAATTCACCCCTCCACTTT.

The chain couples TRBV5-1 to TRBJ1-2; D is ambiguous. Looked up from germline, CDR1 is SGHRS and CDR2 is YFSETQ. V was pared by 0 bases and J by 0 bases, with 15 bases between. The CDR3 is 17 amino acids. CDR3 in amino acids: CASSLGPGRGANYGYTF. The CDR3, as DNA: TGCGCCAGCAGCTTGGGGCCAGGCCGGGGAGCTAACTATGGCTACACCTTC.